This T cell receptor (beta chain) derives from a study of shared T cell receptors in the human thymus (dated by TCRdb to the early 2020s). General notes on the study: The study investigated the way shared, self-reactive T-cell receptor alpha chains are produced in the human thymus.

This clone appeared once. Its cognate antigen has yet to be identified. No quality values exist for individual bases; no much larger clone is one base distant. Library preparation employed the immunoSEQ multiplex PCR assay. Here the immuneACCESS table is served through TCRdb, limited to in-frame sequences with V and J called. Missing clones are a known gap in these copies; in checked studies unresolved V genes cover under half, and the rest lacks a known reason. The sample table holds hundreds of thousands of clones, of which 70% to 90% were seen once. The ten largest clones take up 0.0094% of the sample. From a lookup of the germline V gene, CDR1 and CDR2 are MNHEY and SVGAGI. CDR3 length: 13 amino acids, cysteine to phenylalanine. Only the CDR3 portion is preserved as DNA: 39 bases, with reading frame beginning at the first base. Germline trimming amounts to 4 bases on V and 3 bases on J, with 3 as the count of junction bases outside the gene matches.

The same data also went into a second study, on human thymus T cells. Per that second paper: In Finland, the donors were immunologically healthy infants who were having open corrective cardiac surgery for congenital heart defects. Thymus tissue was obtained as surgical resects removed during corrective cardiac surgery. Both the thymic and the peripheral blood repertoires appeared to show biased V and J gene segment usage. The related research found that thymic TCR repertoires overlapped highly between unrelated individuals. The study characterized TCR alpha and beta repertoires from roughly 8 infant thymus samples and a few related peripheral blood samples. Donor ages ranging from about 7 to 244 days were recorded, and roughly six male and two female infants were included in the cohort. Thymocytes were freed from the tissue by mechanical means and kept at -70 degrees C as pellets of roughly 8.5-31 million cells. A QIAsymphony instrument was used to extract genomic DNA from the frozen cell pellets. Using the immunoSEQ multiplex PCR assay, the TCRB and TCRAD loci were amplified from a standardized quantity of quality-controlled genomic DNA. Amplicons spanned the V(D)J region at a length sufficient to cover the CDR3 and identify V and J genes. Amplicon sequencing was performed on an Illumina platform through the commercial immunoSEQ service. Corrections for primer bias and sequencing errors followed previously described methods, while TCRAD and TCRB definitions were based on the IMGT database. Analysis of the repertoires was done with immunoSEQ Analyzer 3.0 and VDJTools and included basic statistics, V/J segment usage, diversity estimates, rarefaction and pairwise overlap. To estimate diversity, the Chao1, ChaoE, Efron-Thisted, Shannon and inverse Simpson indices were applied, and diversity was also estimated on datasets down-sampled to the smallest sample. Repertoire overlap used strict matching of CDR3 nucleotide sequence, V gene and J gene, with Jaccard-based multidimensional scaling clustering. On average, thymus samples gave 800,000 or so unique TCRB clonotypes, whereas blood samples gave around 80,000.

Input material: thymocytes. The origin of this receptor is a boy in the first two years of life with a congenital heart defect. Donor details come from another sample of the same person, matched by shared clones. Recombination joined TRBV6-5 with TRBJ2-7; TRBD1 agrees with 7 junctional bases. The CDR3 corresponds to CASSFRQGYEQYF. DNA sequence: TGTGCCAGCAGTTTCCGACAGGGCTACGAGCAGTACTTC.